This section outlines one TCR beta chain sequence together with its context. What antigen it recognizes has not been identified. There are no base qualities to consult, and no much larger clone falls within one base. TCRbeta CDR3 regions were amplified from genomic DNA using the immunoSEQ Assay, a bias-controlled multiplex PCR. Per the authors' processing: The number of nucleated cells in each sample was estimated by amplification of reference gene primers within the assay. To quantify the absolute abundance of each unique TCRbeta CDR3 rearrangement, sequence reads were collapsed and filtered. For each sample, productive Simpson clonality was calculated by taking the square root of Simpson's diversity index across productive rearrangements. The clones in this table, taken by TCRdb from immuneACCESS, are in-frame only. Not every clone is retained; where verified, under half of the shortfall comes from an unresolved V gene, and the cause of the rest is unknown. Clone size and V and J calls were adopted from that table, with D and trimming inferred from the DNA. The sample table shows about 150,000 clones, and approximately 85% are seen once. The ten largest account for over 0.55% of the sample.

At one collaborating source in Seattle, patients were enrolled during active infection and were followed longitudinally through the course of disease. Collaborating institutions collected whole blood in K2EDTA tubes following their own protocols. For TCRbeta analysis, collaborator samples were shipped as frozen whole blood, as isolated PBMCs, or as DNA extracted from either sample type. These data originate in a study of blood T cell repertoires in COVID-19 (dated by TCRdb to 2020 to 2021). Concerning the study at large: Collaborator samples came from the United States, Italy and Spain and covered acute and convalescent phases of COVID-19. The material from the prospective study consisted of cDNA or gDNA derived from T cells, B-cell-depleted T cells, or PBMCs. The dataset comprised deeply sampled blood TCRbeta repertoires from subjects exposed to, actively infected with, or recovered from COVID-19. A freely available public database, intended as a resource for researchers studying the immune response to SARS-CoV-2, is where the repertoires were released. Samples were obtained from the ongoing ImmuneRACE study (first 160 participants) and from roughly 1,300 subjects provided by 6 global collaborators. Nearly every sample came with metadata listing a de-identified subject ID, COVID-19 status, age in years and sex. Where available, HLA class I and class II types were obtained from metadata supplied by the sample provider rather than from assay-based typing. Results the study describes overall, beyond this receptor: How much clinical and demographic metadata was included differed by source and by participant, and the metadata was provided uncurated.

The sample comprised peripheral blood. The receptor was isolated from a man between 60 and 70 years old with COVID-19, enrolled during active disease.

In nucleotide form, the sequence is TGTGCCAGCAGTTACTCGAAAAGGGGGACCGGGGAGCTGTTTTTT. Its coded protein is CASSYSKRGTGELFF. The V and J genes are TRBV6-5 and TRBJ2-2; the D gene is perhaps TRBD1, on 6 matching bases. Between the V and J ends, shortened by 0 bases and 5 bases respectively, the junction contains 10 bases. The CDR3 has 15 amino acids, counting the end cysteine and phenylalanine. The entry retains the CDR3 DNA only, 45 bases that are in frame from base 1. The germline V gene encodes CDR1 MNHEY and CDR2 SVGAGI.